What follows describes a single TCR beta chain. This record belongs to a study of CD8 T cells in Susac syndrome. Sequencing of TCR beta, carried out with a high-throughput approach, was applied to CD8+ and CD4+ T cells from the blood. TEMRA cells were FACS-enriched and CD8+ and CD4+ T cells negatively isolated. V was clipped by 5 bases and J by 0 bases, with 13 bases between them. The CDR3 spans 16 residues. Reverse transcription of 0.5 to 1 ug RNA was performed with random hexamers. The immunoSEQ assay covered 54 Vbeta and 13 Jbeta segments for CDR3. TCRdb analysed the immunoSEQ multiplex PCR reads with MiXCR anew, one entry per CDR3 protein. The table has 180,000 or so distinct CDR3 sequences, around 96% seen once; the top ten hold around 0.14%.

The sequence was collected from a human donor in good health. The sequencing input was CD4+ T cells from PBMCs. The chain couples TRBV12-3 or TRBV12-4 to TRBJ2-2; tentative D call: TRBD2 (5 bases). CDR3 bases: TGTGCCAGCAGTCCCGGGATTGATTCGAACACCGGGGAGCTGTTTTTT. This translates into CASSPGIDSNTGELFF.